A selection of T cell receptor beta chains follows, all from one sample in a study of cytomegalovirus exposure and HLA in healthy donors. TCRdb's table, derived via immunoSEQ multiplex PCR, lists solely in-frame clones and lacks some. In the table there are approximately 300,000 clones, just over 85% of which are singletons. The sample taken for sequencing was PBMCs. Receptor source: a young woman in good health and CMV-seronegative. The CDR3 runs from the conserved cysteine through the conserved F or W. Each record gives: clone size, D gene, J gene, V gene, CDR3 DNA, CDR3 protein. The D gene is left open where the match is weak. Only part of the rows carry a size: once, few, many, or a class if the clone is expanded.

once . TRBJ2-2 TRBV2 TGTGCCAGCACTGTACTAGGCGGGGGCCAAGTTGGCGGGGAGCTGTTTTTT CASTVLGGGQVGGELFF
once . TRBJ2-6 TRBV5-1 TGCGCCAGCAGCACTTCAGGGTTACCCTCTGGGGCCAACGTCCTGACTTTC CASSTSGLPSGANVLTF
. . TRBJ2-7 TRBV13 TGTGCCAGCAGCTTAGGTCTAGCTGTTTACTTC CASSLGLAVYF
few . TRBJ1-3 TRBV4-3 TGCGCCAGCAGCCAAGGCGGGCCGCGGAACACCATATATTTT CASSQGGPRNTIYF
. TRBD1 TRBJ1-3 TRBV6-6 TGTGCCAGCAGTTGGGACAGGGGCGCCGGAAACACCATATATTTT CASSWDRGAGNTIYF
. . TRBJ1-3 TRBV6-5 TGTGCCAGCAGCCCCCCCCAGGCAGGGGATGACACCATATATTTT CASSPPQAGDDTIYF
. . TRBJ1-2 TRBV28 TGTGCCAGCAGCCTACCCCCGACAGGAGGCACCTATGGCTACACCTTC CASSLPPTGGTYGYTF
. TRBD2 TRBJ2-1 TRBV4-3 TGCGCCAGCAGCCAAGATTTGCTAGCGGGAGCAAATGAGCAGTTCTTC CASSQDLLAGANEQFF
. . TRBJ2-5 TRBV28 TGTGCCAGCAGTTTACTTACAGGCCAAGAGACCCAGTACTTC CASSLLTGQETQYF
. . TRBJ2-1 TRBV7-2 TGTGCCAGCAGTTTTACAGGGTATTCCTACAATGAGCAGTTCTTC CASSFTGYSYNEQFF
. TRBD2 TRBJ2-1 TRBV6-5 TGTGCCAGCAGTCGACTAGCGGGAGTCAATGAGCAGTTCTTC CASSRLAGVNEQFF
. TRBD2 TRBJ2-1 TRBV6-1 TGTGCCAGCAGTCCTTCTAGCGGGAACTTCAATGAGCAGTTCTTC CASSPSSGNFNEQFF
. . TRBJ1-5 TRBV19 TGTGCCAGTAGTTCCGCGAAACAGGGACCTAGCAATCAGCCCCAGCATTTT CASSSAKQGPSNQPQHF
. TRBD2 TRBJ2-3 TRBV4-3 TGCGCCAGCAGCCAATTTAGAGCGGGAACGGGGGGGACAGATACGCAGTATTTT CASSQFRAGTGGTDTQYF
. TRBD2 TRBJ2-3 TRBV6-5 TGTGCCAGCAGTTACTCACTACGAGGGACTAGCCCGGATTTT CASSYSLRGTSPDF
. . TRBJ1-1 TRBV12-5 TGTGCTAGTGGAACGACAAACTGGAACACTGAAGCTTTCTTT CASGTTNWNTEAFF
. . TRBJ2-1 TRBV2 TGTGCCGGAGAAGGGGGAGGGCCGGAAAATGAGCAGTTCTTC CAGEGGGPENEQFF
. TRBD1 TRBJ2-7 TRBV6-5 TGTGCCAGCAGTCAACAGGGGTTCTCCGGCTACGAGCAGTACTTC CASSQQGFSGYEQYF
once . TRBJ1-5 TRBV21-1 TGTGCCAGCAGGATCCCAACAAAGGGGAACACTCAGCCCCAGCATTTT CASRIPTKGNTQPQHF
. . TRBJ1-5 TRBV6-6 TGTGCCAGCAGTCCCCTGGGCCAGCCCCAGCATTTT CASSPLGQPQHF
once TRBD1 TRBJ1-1 TRBV6-5 TGTGCCAGCAGTTACTCTGGGACAGCAAACACTGAAGCTTTCTTT CASSYSGTANTEAFF
once . TRBJ1-1 TRBV6-6 TGTGCCAGCAGTTTGGTAGGGGACACTGAAGCTTTCTTT CASSLVGDTEAFF
. TRBD2 TRBJ2-1 TRBV5-1 TGCGCCAGCAGCCCAGTTGGGACTAGCGGGAACAATGAGCAGTTCTTC CASSPVGTSGNNEQFF
once . TRBJ2-5 TRBV9 TGTGCCAGCAGCGTGGCACCACAAGAGACCCAGTACTTC CASSVAPQETQYF
. . TRBJ1-5 TRBV7-2 TGTGCCAGCAGCTTAGCGCTCCTAATCCCCTCGGAGCCCCAGCATTTT CASSLALLIPSEPQHF
. . TRBJ1-5 TRBV4-1 TGCGCCAGCAGCCCTTCAGGGGAGAATCAGCCCCAGCATTTT CASSPSGENQPQHF
. TRBD1 TRBJ1-5 TRBV6-5 TGTGCCAGCAGTCGGACAGGGCAGAATCAGCCCCAGCATTTT CASSRTGQNQPQHF